This T cell receptor beta chain was captured by sequencing in a study of vaccination effects on CD4 cells after COVID-19. Study in general: Two-dose vaccination with either BNT162b2 or mRNA-1273 was given to the participants.

Turning to this clone: No antigen is known for it.

Before any sequencing was done, the ViraFEST assay used viral peptide pools to expand antigen-specific CD4+ T cells. With around ten days of culture completed, CD4+ T cells were isolated. PCR-confirmed SARS-CoV-2 infection occurred in the person between March and December 2020. PBMC were cultured at roughly 2.2 million per well with 9 to 10 IU/ml IL-2 and 9 to 10 ug/ml peptides. On days 3 and 7, fresh IL-2 medium replaced half the medium. The repertoire was sequenced with immunoSEQ multiplex PCR; TCRdb's copy has only in-frame clones and lacks some. The sample carries 20,000 to 25,000 clones, about 80% recorded once. This CDR3 has 13 residues. The germline gives CDR1 MNHEY, CDR2 SVGAGI. V dropped 4 bases and J dropped 1; count of bases not matched to a gene: 1.

The sample here was CD4+ T cells from PBMCs cultured with a peptide pool, taken before COVID-19 vaccination. The V call is TRBV6-5, the J call TRBJ2-7, with 7 bases matching TRBD1. The clonotype originates from a human donor who had a prior SARS-CoV-2 infection. The CDR3 sequence: CASSLGQSYEQYF. The DNA of the CDR3 is TGTGCCAGCAGTTTGGGACAGTCCTACGAGCAGTACTTC.